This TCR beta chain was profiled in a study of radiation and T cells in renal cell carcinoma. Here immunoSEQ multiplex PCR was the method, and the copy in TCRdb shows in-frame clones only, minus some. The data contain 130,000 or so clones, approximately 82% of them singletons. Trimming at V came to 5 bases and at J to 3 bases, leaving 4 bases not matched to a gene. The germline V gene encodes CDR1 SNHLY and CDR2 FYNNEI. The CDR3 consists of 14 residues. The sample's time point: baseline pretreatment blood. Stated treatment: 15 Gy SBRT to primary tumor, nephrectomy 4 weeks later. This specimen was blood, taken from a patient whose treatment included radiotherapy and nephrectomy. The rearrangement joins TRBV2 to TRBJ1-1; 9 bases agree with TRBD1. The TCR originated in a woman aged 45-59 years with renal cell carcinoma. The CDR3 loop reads CASSPQGADTEAFF. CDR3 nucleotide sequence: TGTGCCAGCAGTCCACAGGGGGCGGACACTGAAGCTTTCTTT.